These 17 T cell receptor beta chains share one sample of origin, sequenced in a study of T cell responses to AZD1222 COVID-19 vaccine. Measured with immunoSEQ multiplex PCR; TCRdb has only the in-frame clones, and not every one. This table holds about 120,000 clones, more than 75% found once. The sample in question was peripheral blood, obtained on day 0 of AZD1222 vaccination. The source is an adult in good health.

The chain has TRBV21-1 and TRBJ2-5; the DNA was not used to check the table's D call, TRBD1. TRBV21-1 is a pseudogene. The CDR3 is 20 residues long. CDR3 loop: CASSPQKGVRERGRLKTQYF. The DNA of the CDR3 is TGTGCCAGCAGCCCACAAAAGGGGGTTCGGGAAAGGGGGCGGCTGAAGACCCAGTACTTC.

This clone was recorded a few times. The chain employs TRBV18 and TRBJ2-7; D call uncertain. With 6 bases removed from V and 0 bases from J, the gap between germline ends came to 12 bases. The germline V gene encodes CDR1 KGHSH and CDR2 LQKENI. The CDR3 length is 14 residues. In nucleotides, the CDR3 is TGTGCCAGCTCCCAAACTCAAAGCTCCTACGAGCAGTACTTC. Its translation: CASSQTQSSYEQYF.

Turning to this clone: Other DNA sequences of this sample code for an identical CDR3. The chain uses TRBV28 and TRBJ1-2; D is unresolved. V was shortened by 3 bases and J by 4 bases, with 6 bases between the two germline ends. The germline V gene encodes CDR1 MDHEN and CDR2 SYDVKM. CDR3 length: 12 residues. CDR3 DNA sequence: TGTGCCAGCAGTTTGGGCGGCTATGGCTACACCTTC. Protein product: CASSLGGYGYTF.

The V gene is TRBV5-3, the J gene TRBJ1-1; tentative D call: TRBD1 (6 bases). TRBV5-3 is recorded as an ORF, its role being uncertain. CDR3 length equals 14 residues. V shed 3 bases and J shed 1 base, with 10 bases lying between them. CDR3 amino acids: CARSSKDRNTEAFF. Written as DNA, the CDR3 is TGTGCCAGAAGCTCCAAGGACAGGAACACTGAAGCTTTCTTT.

V usage is TRBV7-2 and J usage is TRBJ1-6, with TRBD1 as a possible D gene (5 bases). Germline loops: CDR1 SGHTA, CDR2 FQGNSA. Trimming removed 1 base from V and 0 bases from J, with 7 bases in between. The length of the CDR3 is 16 residues. The CDR3: CASSLGGSSYNSPLHF. CDR3 sequence (DNA): TGTGCCAGCAGCTTAGGGGGCAGCTCCTATAATTCACCCCTCCACTTT.

V gene TRBV10-3 combines with J gene TRBJ2-5; D may correspond to TRBD1 or TRBD2 (5 bases each). V shed 0 bases and J shed 4 bases, with 12 bases lying between them. The CDR3 totals 15 residues. Germline loops: CDR1 ENHRY, CDR2 SYGVKD. CDR3 in DNA: TGTGCCATCAGTGAGTCGTCGAGGGACGGAGAGACCCAGTACTTC. Translating it yields CAISESSRDGETQYF.

This CDR3 is CAWSTGNGGTNEKLFF. Here the CDR3 DNA reads TGTGCCTGGAGTACCGGGAACGGGGGGACTAATGAAAAACTGTTTTTT. V usage is TRBV30 and J usage is TRBJ1-4; perhaps TRBD1 as D (5 bases). The CDR3 is 16 residues long. V shed 2 bases and J shed 2 bases, with 15 bases lying between them. Germline V gene lookup returns CDR1 GTSNPN and CDR2 SVGIG (reference sequence).

V and J are TRBV6-5 and TRBJ2-7; tentatively, D is TRBD2 (5 bases). Trimming removed 6 bases at V and 1 base at J, with 13 bases between. The CDR3 runs 14 residues. Germline V gene data show CDR1 as MNHEY and CDR2 as SVGAGI. This CDR3 reads CASSSPGTSYEQYF. The CDR3 DNA reads TGTGCCAGCAGCTCACCGGGAACGTCCTACGAGCAGTACTTC.

The V call is TRBV5-5, the J call TRBJ2-1; the D gene could be TRBD1 or TRBD2 (6 bases each). V was shortened by 2 bases and J by 7 bases, with 13 bases between the two germline ends. This CDR3 has 14 amino acids. Germline V gives CDR1 SGHKS, CDR2 YYEKEE (reference sequence). This CDR3 is CASSFSGAENEQFF. CDR3 coding DNA: TGTGCCAGCAGCTTTTCGGGGGCTGAGAATGAGCAGTTCTTC.

This clone came up a few times. This sequence joins TRBV2 and TRBJ1-1; unclear D gene. The CDR3 totals 17 residues. Germline CDR1 SNHLY, CDR2 FYNNEI. V was pared by 1 base and J by 0 bases, with 15 bases between. DNA of the CDR3: TGTGCCAGCAGTGAAGTGGAGCCAGAACCCATGAACACTGAAGCTTTCTTT. It encodes CASSEVEPEPMNTEAFF. The full variable domain, completed using reference TRBV2 and TRBJ1-1, is EPEVTQTPSHQVTQMGQEVILRCVPISNHLYFYWYRQILGQKVEFLVSFYNNEISEKSEIFDDQFSVERPDGSNFTLKIRSTKLEDSAMYFCASSEVEPEPMNTEAFFGQGTRLTVV.

This clone was counted a few times. The chain is built from TRBV5-4 and TRBJ2-5; maybe TRBD2 (6 bases). Trimming pared 0 bases from V and 5 bases from J, leaving 14 bases between. This CDR3 has 15 amino acids. CDR1 and CDR2 (germline): SGHNT, YYREEE (reference sequence). The chain's CDR3 is CASSLDGRGEETQYF. CDR3 coding DNA: TGTGCCAGCAGCTTGGACGGGAGAGGGGAGGAGACCCAGTACTTC.

The chain has TRBV4-1 and TRBJ2-1; 12 bases are shared with TRBD2. The V and J ends lost 1 base and 12 bases, in that order; junction bases with no gene match: 10. Germline V gives CDR1 MGHRA, CDR2 YSYEKL. The length of the CDR3 is 16 residues. CDR3 sequence reads: CASSQVRPSGRAWQFF. The CDR3, as DNA: TGCGCCAGCAGCCAAGTTCGGCCTAGCGGGAGGGCCTGGCAGTTCTTC.

The chain employs TRBV6-2 or TRBV6-3 and TRBJ2-2, with 10 bases aligning to TRBD2. The germline V gene encodes CDR1 MNHEY and CDR2 SVGEGT. This CDR3 region has 17 residues. Trimming cost V 5 bases and J 6 bases; bases outside gene matches: 12. The CDR3 DNA follows: TGTGCCAGCAGTCAACCGGTCCTAGCGGGAGAGGCCGGGGAGCTGTTTTTT. Amino acids: CASSQPVLAGEAGELFF.

J is TRBJ2-1 and V is TRBV5-6, with D maybe TRBD2 (6 bases). Trimming pared 0 bases from V and 4 bases from J, leaving 11 bases between. The germline V gene encodes CDR1 SGHDT and CDR2 YYEEEE. The CDR3 has 15 amino acids. The CDR3 loop reads CASSLGASGYNEQFF. The CDR3, as DNA: TGTGCCAGCAGCTTGGGAGCCAGCGGGTACAATGAGCAGTTCTTC. Based on the CDR3 plus reference TRBV5-6 and TRBJ2-1, the full variable domain is DAGVTQSPTHLIKTRGQQVTLRCSPKSGHDTVSWYQQALGQGPQFIFQYYEEEERQRGNFPDRFSGHQFPNYSSELNVNALLLGDSALYLCASSLGASGYNEQFFGPGTRLTVL.

The genes are TRBV3-1 (or the pseudogene TRBV3-2) and TRBJ2-1; 7 positions agree with TRBD1. The V segment lost 6 bases and the J segment 10 bases; nucleotides outside the gene matches: 9. CDR1 LGHDT and CDR2 YNNKEL come from the germline V gene (reference sequence). There are 13 residues in the CDR3. The CDR3 loop is CASRNQGVGEQFF. The CDR3 DNA follows: TGTGCCAGCAGGAACCAGGGGGTAGGGGAGCAGTTCTTC.

This chain links TRBV28 with TRBJ1-6; TRBD1 might be the D (6 bases). The length of the CDR3 is 15 residues. The V gene lost 6 bases and the J gene lost 6 bases, with 15 bases spanning the gap. CDR1 and CDR2 (germline): MDHEN, SYDVKM. The CDR3 sequence: CASRWWQGRNSPLHF. As DNA, the CDR3 is TGTGCCAGCAGGTGGTGGCAGGGGCGTAATTCACCCCTCCACTTT.

The V and J genes are TRBV10-3 and TRBJ2-4; no definite D call. Per the germline V gene, CDR1 is ENHRY and CDR2 is SYGVKD. Trimming stripped 6 bases from V and 5 bases from J, with 14 bases between. The length of the CDR3 is 14 residues. CDR3: CAIRSTLTQNIQYF. The CDR3 bases are TGTGCCATCAGGTCGACCCTTACTCAAAACATTCAGTACTTC.